This entry lists 26 T cell receptor beta chains sequenced from one sample in a study of early T cells in non-severe SARS-CoV-2 infection. TCRdb ran MiXCR on the 5' RACE reads and lists one entry per CDR3 protein. The sample consists of about 60,000 distinct CDR3 sequences, less than 10% of them appearing once. Sequencing was carried out using whole blood. The receptors originated from an adult who was a healthcare worker with PCR-confirmed SARS-CoV-2 infection or an uninfected control (not recorded which).

This clonotype occurred a few times. The V gene is TRBV20-1, the J gene TRBJ2-2; the D gene is possibly TRBD1 (6 bases). Germline lookup yields CDR1 DFQATT and CDR2 SNEGSKA (reference sequence). Trimming took 5 bases from V and 3 from J, leaving 13 bases between them. The CDR3 consists of 14 residues. CDR3 loop: CSAVDSQYTGELFF. For the CDR3, the DNA is TGCAGTGCTGTGGACAGCCAGTACACCGGGGAGCTGTTTTTT.

This clonotype was detected a few times. V gene TRBV9 combines with J gene TRBJ2-3; D is possibly TRBD2 (6 bases). In germline, CDR1 is SGDLS, CDR2 YYNGEE. Trimming pared 0 bases from V and 4 bases from J, leaving 15 bases between. The CDR3 covers 16 residues. The CDR3 region has the DNA TGTGCCAGCAGCGTAGCCGGGGGATCGCGATCAGATACGCAGTATTTT. It yields the protein CASSVAGGSRSDTQYF. The whole variable domain, remainder taken from reference TRBV9 and TRBJ2-3, is DSGVTQTPKHLITATGQRVTLRCSPRSGDLSVYWYQQSLDQGLQFLIQYYNGEERAKGNILERFSAQQFPDLHSELNLSSLELGDSALYFCASSVAGGSRSDTQYFGPGTRLTVL.

The chain couples TRBV6-1 to TRBJ1-2; D is ambiguous. The germline V gene encodes CDR1 MNHNS and CDR2 SASEGT. The V gene lost 7 bases and the J gene lost 1 base, with 19 bases spanning the gap. The CDR3 is 16 amino acids. CDR3 sequence reads: CASTKETTLLNYGYTF. The CDR3 DNA is TGTGCCAGCACTAAAGAAACCACCTTACTTAACTATGGCTACACCTTC.

The chain joins TRBV14 to TRBJ1-1; D remains ambiguous. Trimming removed 1 base at V and 1 base at J, with 7 bases between. The CDR3 has 14 residues. Per germline, CDR1 SGHDN and CDR2 FVKESK. The CDR3: CASSQARRNTEAFF. As DNA, the CDR3 is TGTGCCAGCAGCCAAGCTCGTAGGAACACTGAAGCTTTCTTT.

CDR3 in DNA: TGTGCCAGTAGTGTCGCCCCTCGCGAGACCCAGTACTTC. Amino acids: CASSVAPRETQYF. The rearrangement joins TRBV19 to TRBJ2-5; D uncertain. CDR3 length: 13 residues. Germline V lookup: CDR1 LNHDA, CDR2 SQIVND (reference sequence). V dropped 5 bases and J dropped 5 bases, with 12 bases sitting between them.

At least ten counts were recorded for this clonotype. V is TRBV30 and J is TRBJ2-7, with a possible D match to TRBD2 (5 bases). V was pared by 5 bases and J by 2 bases, with 19 bases between. Looked up from germline, CDR1 is GTSNPN and CDR2 is SVGIG (reference sequence). CDR3 length equals 15 residues. DNA for the CDR3: TGTGCCTGGGGCAGTACGGGATCGCTTACCTACGAGCAGTACTTC. It yields the protein CAWGSTGSLTYEQYF.

The chain has TRBV15 and TRBJ2-2; no clear D gene. Germline CDR1 is LNHNV and CDR2 is YYDKDF (reference sequence). This CDR3 contains 16 residues. Trimming left V 5 bases short and J 0 bases short, with 13 bases between. CDR3 residues: CATSRNTVTNTGELFF. The CDR3 bases are TGTGCCACCAGCCGAAATACGGTAACGAACACCGGGGAGCTGTTTTTT.

This clonotype was detected only a few times. This chain connects TRBV2 to TRBJ1-2, with D unresolved. The germline V gene encodes CDR1 SNHLY and CDR2 FYNNEI. The CDR3 consists of 12 residues. V was clipped by 4 bases and J by 6 bases, with 9 bases between them. DNA of the CDR3: TGTGCCAGCAGTGTGGCGAAGGATGGCTACACCTTC. Its translation: CASSVAKDGYTF.

The chain carries TRBV15 and TRBJ2-6, with 8 bases identical to TRBD1. This CDR3 contains 14 residues. Germline CDR1 reads LNHNV; CDR2 reads YYDKDF (reference sequence). Trimming cost V 8 bases and J 2 bases; bases outside gene matches: 2. In nucleotides, the CDR3 is TGTGCCACCGCACAGGGGGCTGGGGCCAACGTCCTGACTTTC. Translated, it gives CATAQGAGANVLTF.

This clonotype was seen ten or more times. The V call is TRBV11-2, the J call TRBJ2-3; 11 nucleotides agree with TRBD2. V gave up 6 bases and J gave up 14 bases; unmatched junction bases: 16. The length of the CDR3 is 15 residues. Germline V lookup: CDR1 SGHAT, CDR2 FQNNGV. The CDR3 is CASRPPGLAAPRRYF. CDR3 in DNA: TGTGCCAGCAGACCTCCGGGACTAGCGGCCCCACGGCGGTATTTT.

The chain has TRBV5-4 and TRBJ1-2; TRBD1 might be the D (5 bases). Germline V gives CDR1 SGHNT, CDR2 YYREEE (reference sequence). With 7 bases removed from V and 2 bases from J, the gap between germline ends came to 12 bases. This CDR3 spans 13 amino acids. In DNA, the CDR3 is TGTGCCAGCCGGGGACTCGAGAACTATGGCTACACCTTC. Translating it yields CASRGLENYGYTF. The full variable domain, with the rest looked up from reference TRBV5-4 and TRBJ1-2, is ETGVTQSPTHLIKTRGQQVTLRCSSQSGHNTVSWYQQALGQGPQFIFQYYREEENGRGNFPPRFSGLQFPNYSSELNVNALELDDSALYLCASRGLENYGYTFGSGTRLTVV.

This clonotype was seen only a few times. J is TRBJ1-5 and V is TRBV20-1; 9 positions match TRBD1. V was clipped by 6 bases and J by 6 bases; unmatched bases: 15. The length of the CDR3 is 16 residues. Germline CDR1 is DFQATT and CDR2 is SNEGSKA (reference sequence). The CDR3 protein is CSANARGQGQGQPQHF. The CDR3 region has the DNA TGCAGTGCCAATGCCCGGGGACAGGGTCAGGGTCAGCCCCAGCATTTT.

This clonotype was detected ten times or more. This rearrangement joins TRBV30 to TRBJ1-6, with 9 bases that match TRBD1. The germline V gene has CDR1 GTSNPN and CDR2 SVGIG (reference sequence). The CDR3 contains 14 residues. Trimming took 0 bases from V and 7 from J; bases not matched to a gene: 1. CDR3 coding DNA: TGTGCCTGGAGTGTAACAGGGGGCAATTCACCCCTCCACTTT. Residues: CAWSVTGGNSPLHF.

This clonotype was counted ten times or more. J is TRBJ2-3 and V is TRBV11-2; D might be TRBD1 or TRBD2, each matching 7 bases. Germline V gene lookup returns CDR1 SGHAT and CDR2 FQNNGV. Trimming stripped 4 bases from V and 1 base from J, with 15 bases between. The length of the CDR3 is 16 residues. CDR3 loop: CASSSQPGGGTDTQYF. CDR3 nucleotides: TGTGCCAGCAGCTCCCAACCAGGGGGGGGCACAGATACGCAGTATTTT.

This clonotype was seen many times. V is TRBV24-1 and J is TRBJ2-1; D not resolved. CDR1 and CDR2 (germline): KGHDR, SFDVKD. The CDR3 extends over 15 amino acids. The V end was cut by 3 bases, the J end by 7 bases, with 15 bases between. Written as DNA, the CDR3 is TGTGCCACCAGTGATGCCAGCGTCGGGCGGAATGAGCAGTTCTTC. It specifies CATSDASVGRNEQFF.

The chain is built from TRBV28 and TRBJ1-1, with no clear D. This CDR3 contains 13 residues. Germline-derived CDR1 and CDR2 are MDHEN and SYDVKM. With 3 bases removed from V and 1 base from J, the gap between germline ends came to 6 bases. CDR3 sequence (DNA): TGTGCCAGCAGTTTGCCGAGGAACACTGAAGCTTTCTTT. This sequence encodes CASSLPRNTEAFF.

The gene calls are TRBV7-3 and TRBJ2-1; TRBD2 might be the D (5 bases). The CDR3 spans 13 residues. Trimming pared 2 bases from V and 8 bases from J, leaving 10 bases between. Germline V gives CDR1 SGHTA, CDR2 FQGTGA. This CDR3 reads CASSLDGGDEQFF. In DNA form, the CDR3 reads TGTGCCAGCAGCTTAGATGGAGGCGATGAGCAGTTCTTC.

This clonotype was detected many times. J is TRBJ1-5 and V is TRBV4-1; TRBD1 is a possible D gene (6 bases). The V gene lost 0 bases and the J gene lost 1 base, with 10 bases spanning the gap. This CDR3 has 16 residues. Germline CDR1 MGHRA, CDR2 YSYEKL. As DNA, the CDR3 is TGCGCCAGCAGCCAAGACAGGGGTTACAGCAATCAGCCCCAGCATTTT. As protein: CASSQDRGYSNQPQHF.

The V and J genes are TRBV28 and TRBJ2-2; D not certain. The CDR3 extends over 14 amino acids. Trimming removed 4 bases from V and 7 bases from J, with 13 bases in between. The germline gives CDR1 MDHEN, CDR2 SYDVKM. The CDR3 nucleotides are TGTGCCAGCAGTTCGGTGCTAATTGGCGGGGAGCTGTTTTTT. Translating gives CASSSVLIGGELFF.

The rearrangement joins TRBV7-6 to TRBJ1-3; TRBD1 agrees at 7 bases. Per germline, CDR1 SGHVS and CDR2 FNYEAQ. The J segment lost 0 bases and the V segment lost 5 bases, leaving 4 bases of the junction unmatched. CDR3 size: 15 residues. The CDR3 here is CASSRDSPSGNTIYF. The CDR3 DNA sequence: TGTGCCAGCAGCCGGGACAGCCCCTCTGGAAACACCATATATTTT.

This clonotype was seen ten or more times. The rearrangement joins TRBV18 to TRBJ2-3, with no clear D. From germline, CDR1 is KGHSH and CDR2 LQKENI. CDR3 length: 14 residues. With 3 bases removed from V and 1 base from J, the gap between germline ends came to 8 bases. CDR3 amino acids: CASSPDGRTDTQYF. In DNA, the CDR3 is TGTGCCAGCTCACCGGACGGACGCACAGATACGCAGTATTTT.

This chain links TRBV24-1 with TRBJ1-1; D is ambiguous. V was cut by 1 base and J by 9 bases, with 23 bases left in between. The CDR3 has 17 amino acids. The V gene's germline CDR1 is KGHDR and CDR2 SFDVKD. As DNA, the CDR3 is TGTGCCACCAGTGATTTCCAGGCCTCCCCCGCCCTCATTAAAGCTTTCTTT. Amino acids: CATSDFQASPALIKAFF.

This clonotype turned up a few times. The CDR3 sequence is CASSLEAGANYGYTF. The DNA for the CDR3 is TGTGCCAGCAGCTTAGAGGCAGGGGCTAACTATGGCTACACCTTC. This chain links TRBV7-9 with TRBJ1-2; D is possibly TRBD1 (6 bases). The CDR3 runs to 15 residues. Germline V gene sequence: CDR1 SEHNR, CDR2 FQNEAQ (reference sequence). Trimming shortened V by 1 base and J by 0 bases, and 9 bases separated the two germline ends.

This clonotype was counted between two and nine times. The chain couples TRBV19 to TRBJ2-3, with 9 nucleotides matching TRBD2. Germline CDR1 and CDR2: LNHDA and SQIVND (reference sequence). V shed 3 bases, J shed 0 bases, and the junction held 10 bases outside the gene matches. The CDR3 is 18 residues long. The CDR3 nucleotides read TGTGCCAGTAGTATTAGGAGCGGGGGGCAACCTAGCACAGATACGCAGTATTTT. This translates into CASSIRSGGQPSTDTQYF.

In its sample, this clonotype was seen a few times. The chain employs TRBV7-2 and TRBJ1-2; a possible D gene is TRBD1 (5 bases). Trimming shortened V by 7 bases and J by 8 bases, and 17 bases separated the two germline ends. Germline values: CDR1 SGHTA, CDR2 FQGNSA. The CDR3 has 13 residues. The CDR3 DNA follows: TGTGCCAGCACCCCGAGGGCAGGGCCCGGCTACACCTTC. It specifies CASTPRAGPGYTF.

In its sample, this clonotype was seen many times. The chain carries TRBV24-1 and TRBJ2-1; no clear D. CDR3 size: 17 residues. From germline, CDR1 is KGHDR and CDR2 SFDVKD. Deletions cut 5 bases from V and 2 bases from J, with 18 bases between. The CDR3, as DNA: TGTGCCACCAGTGCCCAGGAGAAGGTCGGGCCCTACAATGAGCAGTTCTTC. Amino acid sequence: CATSAQEKVGPYNEQFF.